These T cell receptor beta chains were read from a single sample in a study of identical twins. Using its own MiXCR run on the 5' RACE reads, TCRdb lists one record per CDR3 protein. The repertoire has approximately 590,000 distinct CDR3 sequences, over 8.5% of them found once; the top ten carry around 3%. The sample was also reused in another study, on yellow fever vaccine responses in identical twins.

The specimen sequenced was PBMCs. These receptor sequences come from a woman between 18 and 29 years old in good health. The CDR3 runs from the conserved cysteine through the conserved F or W. Each record gives: CDR3 DNA, CDR3 protein, J gene, D gene, clone size, V gene. D genes are given only for firm matches. Part of the rows lack a size; the others show once, few, many or a class for expanded clones.

cdr3_nt: TGTGCCAGCAGCTTCGCGTACAGTTCAGCTTTCTTT; cdr3_aa: CASSFAYSSAFF; j_call: TRBJ1-1; d_call: NA; clone_size: many; v_call: TRBV5-4
cdr3_nt: TGTGCCAGCAGCTTAGACGGACTAGCGGTCGATGAGCAGTTCTTC; cdr3_aa: CASSLDGLAVDEQFF; j_call: TRBJ2-1; d_call: TRBD2; clone_size: NA; v_call: TRBV11-2
cdr3_nt: TGCAGCGTTCGGGTGCAGGGGGCGAACTACGAGCAGTACTTC; cdr3_aa: CSVRVQGANYEQYF; j_call: TRBJ2-7; d_call: TRBD1; clone_size: many; v_call: TRBV29-1
cdr3_nt: TGCAGCGCCACCCGTGGCAGGGGGCAGGACTATGGCTACACCTTC; cdr3_aa: CSATRGRGQDYGYTF; j_call: TRBJ1-2; d_call: TRBD1; clone_size: NA; v_call: TRBV29-1
cdr3_nt: TGTGCCAGCATCTCTAATGCAGCGGCCCACACCGGGGAGCTGTTTTTT; cdr3_aa: CASISNAAAHTGELFF; j_call: TRBJ2-2; d_call: NA; clone_size: NA; v_call: TRBV21-1
cdr3_nt: TGTGCCAGCAGCTTAGTGACTAGCGGCTTACCTCGTGAGCAGTTCTTC; cdr3_aa: CASSLVTSGLPREQFF; j_call: TRBJ2-1; d_call: TRBD2; clone_size: many; v_call: TRBV7-8
cdr3_nt: TGCAGCGTTGCAGGGGACAATAGCAATCAGCCCCAGCATTTT; cdr3_aa: CSVAGDNSNQPQHF; j_call: TRBJ1-5; d_call: NA; clone_size: NA; v_call: TRBV29-1
cdr3_nt: TGTGCCAGCAGATTACCCGGGACAGGGTACCACGAGCAGTACTTC; cdr3_aa: CASRLPGTGYHEQYF; j_call: TRBJ2-7; d_call: TRBD1; clone_size: NA; v_call: TRBV6-2/TRBV6-3
cdr3_nt: TGTGCCAGCAGTTCTCCCCGGGACAGGGGGCGCGAGCAGTACTTC; cdr3_aa: CASSSPRDRGREQYF; j_call: TRBJ2-7; d_call: TRBD1; clone_size: few; v_call: TRBV27
cdr3_nt: TGTGCCACCAGCAGAAGAGCTACCCACAACCCAGATACGCAGTATTTT; cdr3_aa: CATSRRATHNPDTQYF; j_call: TRBJ2-3; d_call: NA; clone_size: many; v_call: TRBV15
cdr3_nt: TGTGCCAGCAGTCCCCGGGAGCGCTCCTACAATGAGCAGTTCTTC; cdr3_aa: CASSPRERSYNEQFF; j_call: TRBJ2-1; d_call: NA; clone_size: NA; v_call: TRBV7-2
cdr3_nt: TGCGCCAGCAGCCTACGATCGGGACTAGCGGGGAATGAGCAGTTCTTC; cdr3_aa: CASSLRSGLAGNEQFF; j_call: TRBJ2-1; d_call: TRBD2; clone_size: NA; v_call: TRBV4-1
cdr3_nt: TGTGCCAGCAGCCGGGCCTTCGGCTGGCCTAATGAAAAACTGTTTTTT; cdr3_aa: CASSRAFGWPNEKLFF; j_call: TRBJ1-4; d_call: NA; clone_size: NA; v_call: TRBV12-3/TRBV12-4
cdr3_nt: TGTGCCAGCAGCTTGGGTTCCGAGCGGGAGGGCTTCCTCCCAGATACGCAGTATTTT; cdr3_aa: CASSLGSEREGFLPDTQYF; j_call: TRBJ2-3; d_call: TRBD2; clone_size: many; v_call: TRBV5-6
cdr3_nt: TGTGCCAGCAGTGATCTCCGGACCTCTGAAGCTTTCTTT; cdr3_aa: CASSDLRTSEAFF; j_call: TRBJ1-1; d_call: NA; clone_size: NA; v_call: TRBV6-4
cdr3_nt: TGCAGCGTTGAAGCGGATCCAGGGGCCCGCACAGATACGCAGTATTTT; cdr3_aa: CSVEADPGARTDTQYF; j_call: TRBJ2-3; d_call: NA; clone_size: many; v_call: TRBV29-1
cdr3_nt: TGTGCCACCAGCGAGAGGCCCTACTTC; cdr3_aa: CATSERPYF; j_call: TRBJ2-7; d_call: NA; clone_size: NA; v_call: TRBV15
cdr3_nt: TGTGCCAGCAGTGCAGGGCGTCCGCCGTCTCGCACCGGGGAGCTGTTTTTT; cdr3_aa: CASSAGRPPSRTGELFF; j_call: TRBJ2-2; d_call: NA; clone_size: few; v_call: TRBV12-3/TRBV12-4
cdr3_nt: TGTGCCAGCCTCCGCGGCGGCGAGCAGTACTTC; cdr3_aa: CASLRGGEQYF; j_call: TRBJ2-7; d_call: NA; clone_size: NA; v_call: TRBV2
cdr3_nt: TGCGCCAGCAGCCAAGAAGGGGGTAATCAGCCCCAGTATTTT; cdr3_aa: CASSQEGGNQPQYF; j_call: TRBJ2-3; d_call: NA; clone_size: NA; v_call: TRBV4-3
cdr3_nt: TGTGCCAGCAGTACCCGCTCGGGACCGCTGAATGAGCAGTTCTTC; cdr3_aa: CASSTRSGPLNEQFF; j_call: TRBJ2-1; d_call: NA; clone_size: NA; v_call: TRBV27